A single sample is the source of the 26 T cell receptor beta chains below, sequenced in a study of T cells in Graves' hyperthyroidism and ophthalmopathy. The investigators amplified TCR beta CDR3 regions from RNA transcripts. HTBI primers drove first-round RT-PCR of the TCR CDR3. Each CDR3 protein is one row after TCRdb ran MiXCR on the multiplex PCR reads. This repertoire shows about 410,000 distinct CDR3 sequences, roughly 14% found once; its top ten account for about 13%. The sequencing sample was made of blood. These receptor sequences come from a man between 18 and 35 years old with Graves' ophthalmopathy.

Many counts were recorded for this clonotype. The chain is built from TRBV2 and TRBJ2-6, with TRBD1 matching over 9 bases. Germline V lookup: CDR1 SNHLY, CDR2 FYNNEI. The ends lost 10 bases at V and 3 bases at J; junction bases unmatched: 10. This CDR3 has 16 amino acids. The CDR3 region is CANRQGVSVGANVLTF. The CDR3 DNA reads as TGTGCCAACCGACAGGGGGTATCCGTTGGGGCCAACGTCCTGACTTTC.

The rearrangement links TRBV5-6 to TRBJ2-7, with 9 bases that match TRBD2. After removal of 4 bases from V and 2 bases from J, the junction contained 7 bases not matched to a gene. The CDR3 sequence is 15 residues long. CDR1 is SGHDT and CDR2 is YYEEEE in the germline V gene. In DNA form, the CDR3 reads TGTGCCAGCAGCAGTATTAGCGGGAGTCCCTACGAGCAGTACTTC. As protein: CASSSISGSPYEQYF. The variable domain in full, completed from reference TRBV5-6 and TRBJ2-7, reads DAGVTQSPTHLIKTRGQQVTLRCSPKSGHDTVSWYQQALGQGPQFIFQYYEEEERQRGNFPDRFSGHQFPNYSSELNVNALLLGDSALYLCASSSISGSPYEQYFGPGTRLTVT.

This clonotype was seen many times. The chain joins TRBV29-1 to TRBJ2-3; 9 bases line up with TRBD1. From germline, CDR1 is SQVTM and CDR2 ANQGSEA. There are 14 residues in the CDR3. The junction had 5 bases not matched to a gene; V was cut back by 4 bases and J by 3 bases. The CDR3 sequence: CSVAGGQGTDTQYF. The CDR3 DNA reads as TGCAGCGTTGCTGGGGGACAGGGTACAGATACGCAGTATTTT.

There are many counts of this clonotype. CDR3 nucleotides: TGTGCCAGCAGCTCCCCTCACAGCCCCAATGAGCAGTTCTTC. This codes for CASSSPHSPNEQFF. The gene calls are TRBV7-9 and TRBJ2-1, with D unresolved. Between the trimmed V and J ends, which lost 4 bases and 6 bases, there was a span of 13 bases. This CDR3 has 14 residues. The germline V gene has CDR1 SEHNR and CDR2 FQNEAQ (reference sequence).

The chain has TRBV20-1 and TRBJ2-7; TRBD1 matches 8 bases. The germline CDR1 and CDR2 sequences are DFQATT and SNEGSKA (reference sequence). The CDR3 is 14 residues long. J gave up 4 bases and V 3 bases, and 8 bases lay outside the gene matches. The CDR3 loop reads CSASRGQDDYEQYF. The CDR3 DNA follows: TGCAGTGCTAGTAGGGGACAGGACGATTACGAGCAGTACTTC.

This clonotype was observed at least ten times. The chain is built from TRBV30 and TRBJ1-1; D ambiguous. From germline, CDR1 is GTSNPN and CDR2 SVGIG (reference sequence). Trimming left V 1 base short and J 1 base short, with 7 bases between. The CDR3 sequence is 13 residues long. This CDR3 reads CAWSASGNTEAFF. DNA for the CDR3: TGTGCCTGGAGTGCGTCGGGGAACACTGAAGCTTTCTTT. The entire variable domain, with the rest obtained from reference TRBV30 and TRBJ1-1, is as follows: SQTIHQWPATLVQPVGSPLSLECTVEGTSNPNLYWYRQAAGRGLQLLFYSVGIGQISSEVPQNLSASRPQDRQFILSSKKLLLSDSGFYLCAWSASGNTEAFFGQGTRLTVV.

This clonotype was detected ten times or more. This rearrangement joins TRBV7-9 to TRBJ2-7; D is perhaps TRBD1 or TRBD2 (5 bases each). The CDR3 spans 14 residues. The germline V and J ends were trimmed by 3 bases and 5 bases, with 14 bases remaining between them. CDR1 is SEHNR and CDR2 is FQNEAQ in the germline V gene (reference sequence). CDR3 loop: CASSFGTSGNEQYF. For the CDR3, the DNA is TGTGCCAGCAGCTTCGGGACGTCAGGGAACGAGCAGTACTTC.

This clonotype was seen ten or more times. This chain joins TRBV20-1 and TRBJ2-5; possibly TRBD2 for D (5 bases). From germline, CDR1 is DFQATT and CDR2 SNEGSKA (reference sequence). V gave up 3 bases and J gave up 5 bases, with 7 bases separating them. CDR3 length: 11 residues. The CDR3 nucleotides are TGCAGTGCTAGTGCGGGTGAGACCCAGTACTTC. Amino acids: CSASAGETQYF.

Note on this clonotype: A read error may be the cause here, since a much bigger clone is one base away. CDR3 sequence (DNA): TGTGCCTGCCAGACAGGGCGAACCGGGGAGCTGTTTTTT. Amino acids: CACQTGRTGELFF. V usage is TRBV30 and J usage is TRBJ2-2; TRBD1 aligns across 7 bases. This CDR3 comprises 13 residues. After removal of 6 bases from V and 5 bases from J, the junction contained 6 bases not matched to a gene. CDR1 and CDR2 (germline): GTSNPN, SVGIG (reference sequence).

This clonotype was seen ten or more times. The rearrangement joins TRBV6-2 or TRBV6-3 to TRBJ2-7, with D possibly TRBD2 on 6 matching bases. Germline loops: CDR1 MNHEY, CDR2 SVGEGT. The CDR3 sequence is 13 residues long. V lost 5 bases, J lost 6 bases, and 14 bases lay in between. The CDR3 region is CASSAGEGGEQYF. Here the CDR3 DNA reads TGTGCCAGCAGTGCGGGTGAGGGAGGCGAGCAGTACTTC.

Here the CDR3 DNA reads TGTGCCAGCAGGGTATCGGTTTACGAGCAGTACTTC. Its protein product is CASRVSVYEQYF. The chain is built from TRBV6-1 and TRBJ2-7; D remains ambiguous. The CDR3 totals 12 residues. Germline V CDR1 and CDR2: MNHNS, SASEGT. Trimming shortened V by 6 bases and J by 4 bases, and 10 bases separated the two germline ends.

The chain carries TRBV6-2 or TRBV6-3 and TRBJ2-1, with 14 bases aligning to TRBD2. Looked up from germline, CDR1 is MNHEY and CDR2 is SVGEGT. The CDR3 is 18 amino acids. Trimming cost V 6 bases and J 6 bases; bases outside gene matches: 13. The CDR3, as DNA: TGTGCCAGCAGGGCCGAGGGACTAGCGGGAGCACTCCCCAATGAGCAGTTCTTC. As protein: CASRAEGLAGALPNEQFF.

Many counts were recorded for this clonotype. The chain combines TRBV20-1 with TRBJ2-3; no clear D gene. CDR1 and CDR2 from the germline V gene are DFQATT and SNEGSKA (reference sequence). This CDR3 has 11 amino acids. Deletions cut 5 bases from V and 2 bases from J, with 5 bases between. The chain's CDR3 is CSAANTDTQYF. In DNA form, the CDR3 reads TGCAGTGCTGCCAACACAGATACGCAGTATTTT.

This chain connects TRBV4-1 to TRBJ1-6; D is ambiguous. Trimming took off 0 bases at V and 14 bases at J, with 8 bases between the two ends. The CDR3 sequence is 12 residues long. Germline assignment: CDR1 MGHRA and CDR2 YSYEKL. CDR3 sequence: CASSQDHRSLHF. The CDR3 DNA sequence: TGCGCCAGCAGCCAAGATCACCGATCCCTCCACTTT.

The table lists this clonotype with many counts. V usage is TRBV5-1 and J usage is TRBJ2-5; 7 nucleotides line up with TRBD2. Germline trimming cut 2 bases from V and 9 bases from J; bases unmatched to any gene: 10. CDR1 is SGHRS, CDR2 YFSETQ, per germline. The CDR3 has 14 residues. In DNA form, the CDR3 reads TGCGCCAGCAGCTTTCCGGGACGGGGGGAGGCCCAGTACTTC. This translates into CASSFPGRGEAQYF. Combining the CDR3 with reference TRBV5-1 and TRBJ2-5 gives the whole variable domain KAGVTQTPRYLIKTRGQQVTLSCSPISGHRSVSWYQQTPGQGLQFLFEYFSETQRNKGNFPGRFSGRQFSNSRSEMNVSTLELGDSALYLCASSFPGRGEAQYFGPGTRLLVL.

This clonotype was seen repeatedly, ten times or more. The chain couples TRBV5-1 to TRBJ2-2, with D possibly TRBD2 on 5 matching bases. The CDR3 extends over 15 amino acids. Germline CDR1 is SGHRS and CDR2 is YFSETQ. V lost 2 bases and J lost 0, with 8 bases in between. The CDR3 coding sequence is TGCGCCAGCAGCTTTTCGGGATCGAACACCGGGGAGCTGTTTTTT. It is translated as CASSFSGSNTGELFF.

There are many counts of this clonotype. The V call is TRBV7-9, the J call TRBJ1-2, with 12 positions matching TRBD1. The V and J ends lost 5 bases and 6 bases, in that order; junction bases with no gene match: 7. Looked up from germline, CDR1 is SEHNR and CDR2 is FQNEAQ (reference sequence). The CDR3 sequence is 15 residues long. CDR3 coding DNA: TGTGCCAGCAGCCTGGCCGGGACAGGGGGCGATGGCTACACCTTC. Protein product: CASSLAGTGGDGYTF.

Ten or more counts support this clonotype. This chain joins TRBV4-2 and TRBJ2-3; D perhaps matches TRBD1 (5 bases). From germline, CDR1 is LGHNA and CDR2 YNFKEQ. The CDR3 is made up of 15 amino acids. V gave up 3 bases and J gave up 3 bases, with 13 bases separating them. The CDR3 reads CASSQDNFGTDTQYF. The CDR3 region has the DNA TGTGCCAGCAGCCAGGACAACTTCGGGACAGATACGCAGTATTTT.

The table lists this clonotype with many counts. The CDR3 nucleotides are TGTGCCAGCAGCTCGGGACTTGGTGGGACTGAAGCTTTCTTT. This codes for CASSSGLGGTEAFF. The V gene is TRBV7-8, the J gene TRBJ1-1, with D maybe TRBD1 (5 bases). Germline-derived CDR1 and CDR2 are SGHVS and FQNEAQ. The CDR3 has 14 amino acids. Trimming removed 4 bases at V and 5 bases at J, with 14 bases between.

This clonotype was seen only a few times. This CDR3 is CASSLSTLSYEQYF. CDR3 in DNA: TGTGCCAGCAGCCTATCGACACTTTCCTACGAGCAGTACTTC. The V gene is TRBV13, the J gene TRBJ2-7; D is unclear. Per the germline V gene, CDR1 is PRHDT and CDR2 is FYEKMQ (reference sequence). CDR3 length: 14 amino acids. Trimming pared 5 bases from V and 1 base from J, leaving 12 bases between.

The table lists this clonotype with a few counts. Given the absence of the conserved phenylalanine or tryptophan at the CDR3 end, a read error is likely. V usage is TRBV5-1 and J usage is TRBJ2-5; D is undetermined. V lost 0 bases and J 1 base, leaving 4 bases between the germline ends. The V gene's germline CDR1 is SGHRS and CDR2 YFSETQ. The CDR3 spans 13 residues. The CDR3 region has the DNA TGCGCCAGCAGCTTGGGAGGCCAAGAGACCCAGTACTCC. Translating it yields CASSLGGQETQYS.

This rearrangement joins TRBV19 to TRBJ2-1, with 14 bases that match TRBD2. CDR1 is LNHDA, CDR2 SQIVND, per germline (reference sequence). V shed 4 bases and J 6 bases; nucleotides not matched to a gene: 8. The CDR3 runs 17 residues. Written as DNA, the CDR3 is TGTGCCAGTAGTACCGGGACTAGCGGGAGACGGGTCAATGAGCAGTTCTTC. Protein sequence: CASSTGTSGRRVNEQFF.

The CDR3 loop is CASSIGTGGDEQFF. CDR3 nucleotide sequence: TGTGCCAGTAGTATAGGGACAGGGGGCGATGAGCAGTTCTTC. The chain recombines TRBV19 with TRBJ2-1; TRBD1 matches at 11 bases. Germline values: CDR1 LNHDA, CDR2 SQIVND (reference sequence). The CDR3 has 14 residues. Unmatched junction bases numbered 1, after V lost 1 base and J lost 8 bases.

This clonotype was counted ten times or more. The genes are TRBV7-2 and TRBJ2-5; D ambiguous. Germline CDR1 SGHTA, CDR2 FQGNSA. Deletions cut 5 bases from V and 2 bases from J, with 12 bases between. The CDR3 loop spans 14 amino acids. CDR3 nucleotides: TGTGCCAGCAGCCAGCAGCAGGCACAAGAGACCCAGTACTTC. Translating gives CASSQQQAQETQYF.

This clonotype was seen repeatedly, ten times or more. The V call is TRBV7-8, the J call TRBJ2-5; 9 nucleotides agree with TRBD2. J lost 7 bases, V lost 4 bases, and 10 bases had no gene match. Germline V gives CDR1 SGHVS, CDR2 FQNEAQ. The CDR3 is made up of 15 amino acids. CDR3 amino acids: CASSSLPRGGRTQYF. As DNA, the CDR3 is TGTGCCAGCAGCTCCTTGCCGCGGGGGGGTCGGACCCAGTACTTC.

Of note for this clonotype: This may be a read error, as it is one base from a much larger clone. The chain couples TRBV7-9 to TRBJ2-3; D is unclear. Germline V CDR1 and CDR2: SEHNR, FQNEAQ (reference sequence). The CDR3 length is 13 residues. CDR3 sequence (DNA): TGTACCAGAGGATCCACTGACACAGATACGCAGTATTTT. It translates to CTRGSTDTDTQYF.